This is a list of T cell receptor beta chains from one sample in a study of T cell responses to AZD1222 COVID-19 vaccine. Clones were read by immunoSEQ multiplex PCR, and TCRdb kept only the in-frame ones, dropping some. In the table there are about 60,000 clones, roughly 84% of which are singletons. The source was peripheral blood, collected on day 0 of AZD1222 vaccination. These TCRs come from an adult in good health. CDR3s include the opening cysteine and the closing phenylalanine or tryptophan. D genes are given only for firm matches. Some rows mark clone size as missing; the rest say once, few, many or name a class of expanded clone.

>TRBD1|.|TRBV27|TRBJ1-1
TGTGCCAGCAGTTCCGATACGCCGGGACAGGGGCAGGACACTGAAGCTTTCTTT
CASSSDTPGQGQDTEAFF
>.|.|TRBV24-1|TRBJ2-3
TGTGCCACCAGTGGCGGCCTCGCGGCAACCACAGATACGCAGTATTTT
CATSGGLAATTDTQYF
>.|.|TRBV6-6|TRBJ1-2
TGTGCCAGCAGTTTCCTCAAGAGTGGCTACACCTTC
CASSFLKSGYTF
>TRBD2|.|TRBV28|TRBJ2-7
TGTGCCAGCAGCCAGGCTAGCGGGAGAGGTGACGAGCAGTACTTC
CASSQASGRGDEQYF
>TRBD2|few|TRBV9|TRBJ2-5
TGTGCCAGCAGCGTAGGACTAGCGGGAGTAGGTTGGTATGAGACCCAGTACTTC
CASSVGLAGVGWYETQYF
>.|.|TRBV29-1|TRBJ2-1
TGCAGCGTTGAATTGAACTCGGAAGGTGAGCAGTTCTTC
CSVELNSEGEQFF
>.|.|TRBV6-5|TRBJ1-2
TGTGCCAGCAGTCCCACGGGGGGGCCCGGCTATGGCTACACCTTC
CASSPTGGPGYGYTF
>TRBD1|once|TRBV7-2|TRBJ1-1
TGTGCCAGCAGCTCTCATTACAGGGGGGGAGAAGCTTTCTTT
CASSSHYRGGEAFF
>.|.|TRBV29-1|TRBJ1-3
TGCAGCCTAAGGACAGACGGAAACACCATATATTTT
CSLRTDGNTIYF
>.|.|TRBV2|TRBJ1-2
TGTGCCAGCAGTGGGACAGCCGGGGGCTACACCTTC
CASSGTAGGYTF
>.|.|TRBV11-3|TRBJ2-5
TGTGCCAGCAGCTTAGAAGCGAGGCGGGGTGAGACCCAGTACTTC
CASSLEARRGETQYF
>.|.|TRBV3-1/TRBV3-2|TRBJ1-1
TGTGCCAGCACGGGCCGCCCGAACACTGAAGCTTTCTTT
CASTGRPNTEAFF
>.|.|TRBV7-2|TRBJ2-3
TGTGCCAGCAGTTCTAACCTAGATACGCAGTATTTT
CASSSNLDTQYF
>.|.|TRBV6-1|TRBJ1-6
TGTGCCAGCAGTGTCCCACGGGACTTCAAAAGGGATTCACCCCTCCACTTT
CASSVPRDFKRDSPLHF
>.|once|TRBV7-6|TRBJ2-3
TGTGCCACCGTGCTATCGGGTGCCCCCACAGATACGCAGTATTTT
CATVLSGAPTDTQYF
>.|.|TRBV7-9|TRBJ1-2
TGTGCCAGCAGCTTAGTACCAGGGGAAGATGGCTACACCTTC
CASSLVPGEDGYTF
>.|.|TRBV12-1|TRBJ2-7
TGTGCCAGCAGCTTTTCAAGCTCCTACGAGCAGTACTTC
CASSFSSSYEQYF
>.|.|TRBV10-3|TRBJ2-5
TGTGCCATCAGACCCAGGGTTGAAGCGGAGACCCAGTACTTC
CAIRPRVEAETQYF
>.|.|TRBV27|TRBJ1-6
TGTGCCAGCAAGGCGCAGGGATGGTCACCCCTCCACTTT
CASKAQGWSPLHF
>.|.|TRBV13|TRBJ2-1
TGTGCCAGCAGCTACGGCGACGGCCGACTGGACTACAATGAGCAGTTCTTC
CASSYGDGRLDYNEQFF
>.|.|TRBV6-5|TRBJ2-7
TGTGCCAGCAGTTGGACTATAAGCGCCTACGAGCAGTACTTC
CASSWTISAYEQYF
>TRBD1|.|TRBV7-9|TRBJ1-1
TGTGCCAGCAGCCCTGACAGGGTGGGCACTGAAGCTTTCTTT
CASSPDRVGTEAFF
>.|.|TRBV7-9|TRBJ1-4
TGTGCCAGCAGCACTAGCAATGAAAAACTGTTTTTT
CASSTSNEKLFF
>.|once|TRBV27|TRBJ1-5
TGTGCCAGCAGTTCCCGACAGCTAAGCTATAGCAATCAGCCCCAGCATTTT
CASSSRQLSYSNQPQHF
>.|.|TRBV11-3|TRBJ2-4
TGTGCCAGCAGCTTAGGACTGGGAAACATTCAGTACTTC
CASSLGLGNIQYF
>.|.|TRBV19|TRBJ1-1
TGTGCCAGTAGTACACAGGCGAATGAAGCTTTCTTT
CASSTQANEAFF
>TRBD2|.|TRBV5-4|TRBJ2-5
TGTGCCAGCAGCTTGGGTTTTAGCGGGAGCGTGAAGACCCAGTACTTC
CASSLGFSGSVKTQYF
>.|.|TRBV20-1|TRBJ1-4
TGCAGTGCTAGTGAGTCCGCAGGGGAGGAAAAACTGTTTTTT
CSASESAGEEKLFF
>.|once|TRBV12-3/TRBV12-4|TRBJ2-7
TGTGCCAGCAGGTGGAGTGCGGGAGAGCAGTACTTC
CASRWSAGEQYF
>.|few|TRBV15|TRBJ1-1
TGTGCCACCAGCAGAGTGGGCAGGCTAGAGAACACTGAAGCTTTCTTT
CATSRVGRLENTEAFF
>.|.|TRBV29-1|TRBJ2-2
TGCAGCGTTGAAGTACTAGCAAACACCGGGGAGCTGTTTTTT
CSVEVLANTGELFF
>.|once|TRBV27|TRBJ2-1
TGTGCCAGCAGTTTGGGACCCCTAGGTTATCCTGAGCAGTTCTTC
CASSLGPLGYPEQFF
>.|.|TRBV10-3|TRBJ2-1
TGTGCCATCAGTGAGACGGGGAGCTCCTACAATGAGCAGTTCTTC
CAISETGSSYNEQFF
>TRBD1|.|TRBV2|TRBJ1-5
TGTGCCAGCAGTGAGGCGACAGGGGTTCAGCCCCAGCATTTT
CASSEATGVQPQHF
>.|.|TRBV29-1|TRBJ2-1
TGCAGCCTCCAGAGGGGCGGGACAGCAGGGGACAATGAGCAGTTCTTC
CSLQRGGTAGDNEQFF
>.|.|TRBV5-8|TRBJ1-1
TGTGCCAGCAGCGGCGGGTCAGGGGTCACTGAAGCTTTCTTT
CASSGGSGVTEAFF
>.|.|TRBV7-9|TRBJ1-5
TGTGCCAGCAGCCGGGACATTAGCAATCAGCCCCAGCATTTT
CASSRDISNQPQHF
>.|.|TRBV6-5|TRBJ2-5
TGTGCCAGCAGAGTTTTGGACACTAGGTGGGAGACCCAGTACTTC
CASRVLDTRWETQYF
>.|once|TRBV6-5|TRBJ2-2
TGTGCCAGCAGCTATGTCGGGGAGCTGTTTTTT
CASSYVGELFF
>.|.|TRBV4-1|TRBJ1-5
TGCGCCAGCAGCCAACAGGCAAATCAGCCCCAGCATTTT
CASSQQANQPQHF
>.|.|TRBV5-1|TRBJ1-4
TGCGCCAGCAGCTTGGCCCGGGCCACTAATGAAAAACTGTTTTTT
CASSLARATNEKLFF
>.|.|TRBV3-1/TRBV3-2|TRBJ1-2
TGTGCCAGCAGCCAAGCGGGGGGGCAGGGGTATGGCTACACCTTC
CASSQAGGQGYGYTF
>.|.|TRBV18|TRBJ2-7
TGTGCCAGCTCACCTGCCTCCTCAGTCGAGCAGTACTTC
CASSPASSVEQYF
>.|once|TRBV2|TRBJ1-1
TGTGCCAGCAGTGAAATGGCCTCGAGGGCTTTCTTT
CASSEMASRAFF
>.|.|TRBV29-1|TRBJ1-2
TGCAGCGTTGAATCCGAGGTAGGGGGCTACACCTTC
CSVESEVGGYTF
>.|.|TRBV2|TRBJ1-2
TGTGCCAGCAATTTCCGGGACGGCAACTATGGCTACACCTTC
CASNFRDGNYGYTF
>.|.|TRBV18|TRBJ1-2
TGTGCCAGCTCACCCGACGACCAGAGAAACTATGGCTACACCTTC
CASSPDDQRNYGYTF
>.|.|TRBV4-1|TRBJ2-7
TGCGCCAGCAGCCATACGGGAGAGTATGAGCAGTACTTC
CASSHTGEYEQYF
>TRBD1|few|TRBV14|TRBJ1-2
TGTGCCAGCAGCCCCCAGGGGGCTGGTGGCTACACCTTC
CASSPQGAGGYTF
>.|few|TRBV7-2|TRBJ2-7
TGTGCCAGCAGCTTAGGGGTGCAGGGTGGAGAGCAGTACTTC
CASSLGVQGGEQYF
>TRBD1|.|TRBV24-1|TRBJ2-1
TGTGCCACCAGTGATTTAGGTCGGGGGACAGGGAAGTTCTTC
CATSDLGRGTGKFF
>.|.|TRBV28|TRBJ1-2
TGTGCCAGCAGTGGGGGGAGGGCTAACTATGGCTACACCTTC
CASSGGRANYGYTF
>TRBD1|.|TRBV13|TRBJ1-2
TGTGCCAGCAGCCCCCGACAGGGGGCGCGATATGGCTACACCTTC
CASSPRQGARYGYTF
>TRBD1|.|TRBV14|TRBJ2-5
TGTGCCAGCAGCCACATACAAGGGACAGCAATAGAGACCCAGTACTTC
CASSHIQGTAIETQYF
>TRBD1|.|TRBV7-3|TRBJ2-1
TGTGCCAGCAGCTTCGACAGGGGGAATGAGCAGTTCTTC
CASSFDRGNEQFF